This TCR beta chain emerged from a study of regulatory T cells in long-lasting Graves disease. J gave up 6 bases and V 3 bases, and 13 bases lay outside the gene matches. This CDR3 is 16 amino acids long. Germline V gene data show CDR1 as SEHNR and CDR2 as FQNEAQ (reference sequence). Noted time point: persistent/refractory GD, antithyroid drugs over 5 years with positive TRAb. PBMCs provided the RNA from which the TCR library was made. The patients were enrolled through endocrinology in Xi'an, China. Relying on iRepertoire HTBI primers and Arm-PCR of CDR3 regions, the team built TCR beta libraries. Each CDR3 protein gets one entry after TCRdb re-called the multiplex PCR reads with MiXCR. The repertoire holds approximately 470,000 distinct CDR3 sequences, with under 25% as singletons. This clonotype was observed a handful of times.

Sample: peripheral blood mononuclear cells (PBMCs), taken when the disease was refractory, from a patient treated with antithyroid drugs. The receptor was isolated from a female donor with Graves disease. This chain connects TRBV7-9 to TRBJ2-7; TRBD2 matches 8 bases. CDR3 sequence reads: CASSLPPGLVAGEQYF. The CDR3 nucleotides are TGTGCCAGCAGCTTGCCCCCGGGACTAGTGGCTGGCGAGCAGTACTTC.